A single sample is the source of the 16 T cell receptor beta chains below, sequenced in a study of PD-1 blockade in classical Hodgkin lymphoma. In every patient, relapse followed autologous stem cell transplantation, while exposure to brentuximab vedotin differed. Assay used: immunoSEQ multiplex PCR; TCRdb lists only in-frame clones, some missing. The table includes over 20,000 clones, over 60% detected once. The material was peripheral blood mononuclear cells (PBMCs), obtained at baseline. The receptors here all came from a human donor with classical Hodgkin lymphoma.

CDR3 protein: CASSLRLQGHSGYTF. The CDR3 bases are TGTGCCAGCAGCTTGCGGTTACAGGGTCATAGTGGCTACACCTTC. This chain connects TRBV5-4 to TRBJ1-2, with D tentatively TRBD1 (6 bases). The CDR3 runs to 15 residues. Germline V lookup: CDR1 SGHNT, CDR2 YYREEE (reference sequence). V was shortened by 1 base and J by 7 bases, with 17 bases between the two germline ends.

The CDR3 region is CASSHRRTNTGELFF. The CDR3 nucleotides read TGTGCCAGCAGCCACAGAAGGACCAACACCGGGGAGCTGTTTTTT. This chain joins TRBV28 and TRBJ2-2; D is unclear. The V gene's germline CDR1 is MDHEN and CDR2 SYDVKM. This CDR3 contains 15 residues. V shed 6 bases and J shed 2 bases, with 13 bases lying between them.

This clone was picked up a small number of times. The rearrangement uses TRBV11-2 and TRBJ2-2; TRBD1 might be the D (6 bases). V lost 4 bases and J 6 bases, leaving 6 bases between the germline ends. CDR1 and CDR2 (germline): SGHAT, FQNNGV. CDR3 length: 12 amino acids. DNA of the CDR3: TGTGCCAGCAGCTCAGGGGCCGGGGAGCTGTTTTTT. Encoded protein: CASSSGAGELFF.

This sequence joins TRBV5-1 and TRBJ2-7, with D possibly matching TRBD1 (6 bases). V was cut by 3 bases and J by 3 bases, with 10 bases left in between. In germline, CDR1 is SGHRS, CDR2 YFSETQ. The CDR3 totals 13 residues. Here the CDR3 reads CASSYGQIYEQYF. The CDR3 DNA follows: TGCGCCAGCAGCTACGGACAGATCTACGAGCAGTACTTC.

This clone has just a few counts. The J gene is TRBJ2-1, the V gene TRBV5-1; 7 positions match TRBD1. V dropped 0 bases and J dropped 7; count of bases not matched to a gene: 7. Germline V gives CDR1 SGHRS, CDR2 YFSETQ. This CDR3 has 15 amino acids. This chain's CDR3 is CASSLGQGRLNEQFF. The CDR3 DNA follows: TGCGCCAGCAGCTTGGGACAGGGTCGTTTGAATGAGCAGTTCTTC.

This clone was detected only a few times. V and J are TRBV6-1 and TRBJ2-7; 11 bases match TRBD2. The CDR3 sequence is 15 residues long. CDR1 and CDR2 (germline): MNHNS, SASEGT. V lost 4 bases, J lost 9 bases, and 11 bases stayed unmatched. The CDR3 loop is CASSVGTSGYSGQYV. In nucleotides, the CDR3 is TGTGCCAGCAGTGTCGGGACTAGCGGTTACTCTGGGCAGTACGTC.

The rearrangement joins TRBV7-8 to TRBJ2-2, with 14 bases lining up with TRBD2. With V trimmed by 5 bases and J by 0 bases, 8 bases remained unmatched. This CDR3 has 19 residues. Germline V lookup: CDR1 SGHVS, CDR2 FQNEAQ. DNA of the CDR3: TGTGCCAGCAGCCGTGGGGGACTAGCGGGGGAGCCGAACACCGGGGAGCTGTTTTTT. As protein: CASSRGGLAGEPNTGELFF.

The rearrangement uses TRBV6-5 and TRBJ1-2; D may be TRBD1 (6 bases). V was cut by 7 bases and J by 4 bases, with 16 bases left in between. CDR1 MNHEY and CDR2 SVGAGI come from the germline V gene. This CDR3 has 14 amino acids. The CDR3 is CASKSTGPFYGYTF. The CDR3, as DNA: TGTGCCAGCAAATCGACAGGCCCATTCTATGGCTACACCTTC.

The chain is built from TRBV10-2 and TRBJ2-7, with D possibly matching TRBD2 (6 bases). V lost 3 bases, J lost 0 bases, and 9 bases lay in between. This CDR3 is 14 amino acids long. Germline V gene data show CDR1 as WSHSY and CDR2 as SAAADI. CDR3 amino acids: CASSDGGSSYEQYV. In DNA, the CDR3 is TGCGCCAGCAGTGATGGGGGGAGCTCCTACGAGCAGTACGTC.

This clone was seen ten or more times. The V gene is TRBV19, the J gene TRBJ2-5, with TRBD2 matching 12 bases. Looked up from germline, CDR1 is LNHDA and CDR2 is SQIVND (reference sequence). This CDR3 has 15 amino acids. Germline trimming cut 5 bases from V and 6 bases from J; bases unmatched to any gene: 7. This CDR3 reads CASSFLTSGRQTQYF. In DNA form, the CDR3 reads TGTGCCAGTAGTTTTCTGACTAGCGGGAGACAGACCCAGTACTTC.

V gene TRBV28 combines with J gene TRBJ1-2; D unresolved. CDR3 length: 11 amino acids. Germline V gives CDR1 MDHEN, CDR2 SYDVKM. Trimming removed 3 bases from V and 8 bases from J, with 7 bases in between. CDR3 in amino acids: CASSFLRGYTF. The CDR3 DNA reads TGTGCCAGCAGTTTCCTAAGGGGCTACACCTTC.

The chain combines TRBV28 with TRBJ1-5, with D unclear. Germline CDR1 reads MDHEN; CDR2 reads SYDVKM. This CDR3 has 16 residues. V lost 1 base, J lost 4 bases, and 14 bases lay in between. CDR3 amino acids: CASSLLGPMVNQPQHF. CDR3 DNA sequence: TGTGCCAGCAGTTTATTAGGCCCTATGGTAAATCAGCCCCAGCATTTT.

The chain has TRBV6-4 and TRBJ2-3; TRBD2 agrees at 8 bases. From germline, CDR1 is MRHNA and CDR2 SNTAGT. With V trimmed by 2 bases and J by 8 bases, 9 bases remained unmatched. CDR3 length equals 15 residues. CDR3 protein: CASSDALAGSFTQYF. The CDR3 region has the DNA TGTGCCAGCAGTGACGCTTTAGCGGGATCCTTTACGCAGTATTTT.

The chain couples TRBV7-2 to TRBJ2-1; D unresolved. V was clipped by 5 bases and J by 7 bases, with 6 bases between them. Germline V CDR1 and CDR2: SGHTA, FQGNSA. The CDR3 consists of 11 residues. CDR3 region: CASSHQNEQFF. CDR3 nucleotide sequence: TGTGCCAGCAGCCACCAGAATGAGCAGTTCTTC.

The chain carries TRBV2 and TRBJ1-3, with a tentative D call TRBD1 (5 bases). The CDR3 spans 16 residues. In germline, CDR1 is SNHLY, CDR2 FYNNEI. V was trimmed by 3 bases and J by 1 base, leaving 13 bases between them. The CDR3 region has the DNA TGTGCCAGCAGTGACGGGGGTGTCCCTTCTGGAAACACCATATATTTT. Residues: CASSDGGVPSGNTIYF.

V usage is TRBV5-5 and J usage is TRBJ2-2; TRBD2 aligns across 7 bases. V lost 3 bases to trimming and J lost 7 bases; unmatched junction nucleotides: 6. CDR1 SGHKS and CDR2 YYEKEE come from the germline V gene (reference sequence). The length of the CDR3 is 14 residues. CDR3: CASSSPWGGGELFF. DNA for the CDR3: TGTGCCAGCAGCTCCCCCTGGGGGGGCGGGGAGCTGTTTTTT.